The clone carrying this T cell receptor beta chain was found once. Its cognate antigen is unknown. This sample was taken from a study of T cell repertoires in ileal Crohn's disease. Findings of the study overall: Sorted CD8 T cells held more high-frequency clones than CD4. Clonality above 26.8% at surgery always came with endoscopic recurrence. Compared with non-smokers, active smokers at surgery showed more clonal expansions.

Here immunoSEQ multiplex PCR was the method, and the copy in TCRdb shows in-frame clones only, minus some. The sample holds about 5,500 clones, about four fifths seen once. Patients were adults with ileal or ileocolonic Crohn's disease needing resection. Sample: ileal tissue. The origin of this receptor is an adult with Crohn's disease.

The CDR3 DNA reads TGTGCCAGCAGCCGTAGTGGGCTAGCGGGGGGCGGATATACGCAGTATTTT. Encoded protein: CASSRSGLAGGGYTQYF. The chain combines TRBV7-2 with TRBJ2-3, with 11 bases lining up with TRBD2. J lost 7 bases, V lost 5 bases, and 14 bases had no gene match. The V gene's germline CDR1 is SGHTA and CDR2 FQGNSA. The CDR3 runs 17 residues. Looking up the rest from reference TRBV7-2 and TRBJ2-3 gives the full variable domain: GAGVSQSPSNKVTEKGKDVELRCDPISGHTALYWYRQSLGQGLEFLIYFQGNSAPDKSGLPSDRFSAERTGGSVSTLTIQRTQQEDSAVYLCASSRSGLAGGGYTQYFGPGTRLTVL.